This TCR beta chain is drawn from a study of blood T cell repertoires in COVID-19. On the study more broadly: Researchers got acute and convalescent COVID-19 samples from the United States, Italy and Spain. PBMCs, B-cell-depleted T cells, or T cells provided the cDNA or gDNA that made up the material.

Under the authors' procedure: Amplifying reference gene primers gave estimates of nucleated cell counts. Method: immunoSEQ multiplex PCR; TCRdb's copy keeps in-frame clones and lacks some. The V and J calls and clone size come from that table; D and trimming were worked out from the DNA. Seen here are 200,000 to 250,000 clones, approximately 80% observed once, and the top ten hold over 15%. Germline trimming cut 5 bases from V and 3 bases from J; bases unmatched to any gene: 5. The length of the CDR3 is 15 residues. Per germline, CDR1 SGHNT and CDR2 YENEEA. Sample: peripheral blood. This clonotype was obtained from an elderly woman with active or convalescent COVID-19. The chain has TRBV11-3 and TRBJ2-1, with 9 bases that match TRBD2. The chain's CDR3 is CASSTRLAVYNEQFF. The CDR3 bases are TGTGCCAGCAGCACTCGACTAGCGGTCTACAATGAGCAGTTCTTC.